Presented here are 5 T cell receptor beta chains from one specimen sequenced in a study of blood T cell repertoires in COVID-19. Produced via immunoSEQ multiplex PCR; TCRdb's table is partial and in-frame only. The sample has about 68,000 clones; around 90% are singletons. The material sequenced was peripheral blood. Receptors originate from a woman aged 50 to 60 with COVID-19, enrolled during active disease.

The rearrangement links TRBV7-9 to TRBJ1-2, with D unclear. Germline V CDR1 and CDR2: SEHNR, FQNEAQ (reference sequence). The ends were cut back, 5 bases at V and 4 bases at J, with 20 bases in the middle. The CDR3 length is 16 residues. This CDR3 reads CASSPWKVLEPYGYTF. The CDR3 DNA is TGTGCCAGCAGCCCCTGGAAGGTCCTGGAGCCCTATGGCTACACCTTC.

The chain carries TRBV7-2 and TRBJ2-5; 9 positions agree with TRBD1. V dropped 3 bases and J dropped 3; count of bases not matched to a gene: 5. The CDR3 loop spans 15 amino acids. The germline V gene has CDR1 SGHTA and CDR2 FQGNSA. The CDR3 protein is CASSFGTGIKETQYF. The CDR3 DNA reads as TGTGCCAGCAGCTTCGGGACAGGGATAAAAGAGACCCAGTACTTC. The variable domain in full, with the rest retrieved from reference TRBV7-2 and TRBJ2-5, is GAGVSQSPSNKVTEKGKDVELRCDPISGHTALYWYRQSLGQGLEFLIYFQGNSAPDKSGLPSDRFSAERTGGSVSTLTIQRTQQEDSAVYLCASSFGTGIKETQYFGPGTRLLVL.

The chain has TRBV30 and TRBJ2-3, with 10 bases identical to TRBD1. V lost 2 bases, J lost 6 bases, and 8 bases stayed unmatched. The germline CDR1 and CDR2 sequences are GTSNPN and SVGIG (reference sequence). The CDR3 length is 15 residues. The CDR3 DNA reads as TGTGCCTGGAGTCAGGGACAGGGGAGAGAGGATACGCAGTATTTT. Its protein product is CAWSQGQGREDTQYF.

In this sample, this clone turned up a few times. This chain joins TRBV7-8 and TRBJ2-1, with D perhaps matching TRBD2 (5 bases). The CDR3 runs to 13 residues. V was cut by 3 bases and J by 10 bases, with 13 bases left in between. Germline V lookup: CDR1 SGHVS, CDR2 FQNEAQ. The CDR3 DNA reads TGTGCCAGCAGCTTGTCGAGGGCCGAGGAGCAGTTCTTC. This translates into CASSLSRAEEQFF.

The CDR3 sequence is CASSFPGQEAFF. The DNA for the CDR3 is TGTGCCAGCAGTTTCCCGGGACAGGAAGCTTTCTTT. The chain is built from TRBV28 and TRBJ1-1, with 7 bases fitting TRBD1. The CDR3 is made up of 12 amino acids. V shed 3 bases, J shed 8 bases, and the junction held 3 bases outside the gene matches. Germline CDR1 reads MDHEN; CDR2 reads SYDVKM.